Below, 27 T cell receptor beta chains from the same sample are listed, as sequenced in a study of OX40 agonist ivuxolimab in advanced cancers. The repertoire was sequenced with immunoSEQ multiplex PCR; TCRdb's copy has only in-frame clones and lacks some. Among tens of thousands of clones listed, approximately 81% were seen once. The sequencing used CD4+ or CD8+ T cells sorted from blood, collected in a trial of the OX40 agonist ivuxolimab. Source of these receptors: an adult with an advanced solid tumor such as melanoma, head and neck, liver or kidney cancer.

The J gene is TRBJ1-4, the V gene TRBV7-8; D call uncertain. V was pared by 5 bases and J by 10 bases, with 20 bases between. From germline, CDR1 is SGHVS and CDR2 FQNEAQ. The CDR3 length is 15 residues. The CDR3 DNA follows: TGTGCCAGCAGCGTAGAGACGGCCGAGGGCGGAAAACTGTTTTTT. It specifies CASSVETAEGGKLFF.

The rearrangement uses TRBV7-2 and TRBJ1-3; D is unclear. From germline, CDR1 is SGHTA and CDR2 FQGNSA. Trimming pared 0 bases from V and 4 bases from J, leaving 10 bases between. There are 15 residues in the CDR3. For the CDR3, the DNA is TGTGCCAGCAGCTTAGCTTCTGCGGGGGGAAACACCATATATTTT. This codes for CASSLASAGGNTIYF. The full variable domain, completed using reference TRBV7-2 and TRBJ1-3, is GAGVSQSPSNKVTEKGKDVELRCDPISGHTALYWYRQSLGQGLEFLIYFQGNSAPDKSGLPSDRFSAERTGGSVSTLTIQRTQQEDSAVYLCASSLASAGGNTIYFGEGSWLTVV.

The rearrangement uses TRBV28 and TRBJ1-2; D not certain. CDR1 and CDR2 from the germline V gene are MDHEN and SYDVKM. V was clipped by 7 bases and J by 0 bases, with 6 bases between them. This CDR3 is 12 amino acids long. The CDR3 DNA follows: TGTGCCAGCAACAGCGCTAACTATGGCTACACCTTC. Translation: CASNSANYGYTF.

This chain connects TRBV28 to TRBJ2-7, with a possible D match to TRBD2 (6 bases). The germline V gene has CDR1 MDHEN and CDR2 SYDVKM. The CDR3 is 14 residues long. Trimming took off 7 bases at V and 2 bases at J, with 15 bases between the two ends. In DNA form, the CDR3 reads TGTGCCAGCAACGCCCCGGGGGTAGCCTACGAGCAGTACTTC. Translating it yields CASNAPGVAYEQYF.

The V call is TRBV6-5, the J call TRBJ2-7; 8 nucleotides line up with TRBD1. This CDR3 has 12 amino acids. V dropped 4 bases and J dropped 13; count of bases not matched to a gene: 9. Germline V lookup: CDR1 MNHEY, CDR2 SVGAGI. CDR3 in amino acids: CASSSDRGRAYF. The DNA for the CDR3 is TGTGCCAGCAGTTCCGACAGGGGACGCGCTTACTTC.

This sequence joins TRBV7-2 and TRBJ1-1; 8 positions match TRBD1. The CDR3 runs to 13 residues. CDR1 is SGHTA, CDR2 FQGNSA, per germline. J was trimmed by 3 bases and V by 6 bases; bases with no gene match: 3. The chain's CDR3 is CASRVQGDTEAFF. For the CDR3, the DNA is TGTGCCAGCAGGGTACAGGGGGACACTGAAGCTTTCTTT.

The count of this clone is one. The V call is TRBV27, the J call TRBJ1-2; D not resolved. The CDR3 contains 13 residues. Per the germline V gene, CDR1 is MNHEY and CDR2 is SMNVEV (reference sequence). V lost 3 bases and J 2 bases, leaving 7 bases between the germline ends. CDR3 coding DNA: TGTGCCAGCAGTTTCGGGATAAACTATGGCTACACCTTC. Its protein is CASSFGINYGYTF.

The J gene is TRBJ2-1, the V gene TRBV15; 9 bases align to TRBD1. The V gene end was trimmed by 3 bases and the J gene end by 8 bases; junction bases not matched to a gene: 5. The CDR3 totals 14 residues. Per the germline V gene, CDR1 is LNHNV and CDR2 is YYDKDF (reference sequence). The CDR3 sequence: CATSRGQGRDEQFF. DNA of the CDR3: TGTGCCACCAGCAGGGGACAGGGTCGGGATGAGCAGTTCTTC.

This clone was observed once. This CDR3 is CASSVGGDWVETQYF. The DNA for the CDR3 is TGTGCCAGCAGCGTGGGAGGAGATTGGGTTGAGACCCAGTACTTC. The chain links TRBV9 to TRBJ2-5; possibly TRBD2 for D (6 bases). Germline V gene data show CDR1 as SGDLS and CDR2 as YYNGEE. CDR3 length: 15 residues. Trimming pared 2 bases from V and 5 bases from J, leaving 16 bases between. Filled out from reference TRBV9 and TRBJ2-5, the complete variable domain reads DSGVTQTPKHLITATGQRVTLRCSPRSGDLSVYWYQQSLDQGLQFLIQYYNGEERAKGNILERFSAQQFPDLHSELNLSSLELGDSALYFCASSVGGDWVETQYFGPGTRLLVL.

This chain uses TRBV2 with TRBJ1-2; maybe TRBD1 (5 bases). V shed 2 bases and J shed 7 bases, with 8 bases lying between them. The CDR3 has 12 amino acids. Germline CDR1 reads SNHLY; CDR2 reads FYNNEI. CDR3 in DNA: TGTGCCAGCAGTGAACAGGGCTCTGGCTACACCTTC. Amino acids: CASSEQGSGYTF. Variable domain in full (rest from reference TRBV2 and TRBJ1-2): EPEVTQTPSHQVTQMGQEVILRCVPISNHLYFYWYRQILGQKVEFLVSFYNNEISEKSEIFDDQFSVERPDGSNFTLKIRSTKLEDSAMYFCASSEQGSGYTFGSGTRLTVV.

The genes are TRBV7-2 and TRBJ2-5, with 14 positions matching TRBD2. V was clipped by 8 bases and J by 2 bases; unmatched bases: 7. This CDR3 spans 16 amino acids. The germline V gene has CDR1 SGHTA and CDR2 FQGNSA. The CDR3 DNA is TGTGCCAGCGGACCTGGACTAGCGGGGGGTCAAGAGACCCAGTACTTC. Encoded protein: CASGPGLAGGQETQYF.

The sample holds one count of this clone. J is TRBJ1-4 and V is TRBV4-2, with D perhaps TRBD1 (5 bases). Per the germline V gene, CDR1 is LGHNA and CDR2 is YNFKEQ. CDR3 length equals 15 residues. Trimming shortened V by 2 bases and J by 5 bases, and 12 bases separated the two germline ends. In nucleotides, the CDR3 is TGTGCCAGCAGCCAACCCGACCCAGGGAATGAAAAACTGTTTTTT. Protein: CASSQPDPGNEKLFF.

The chain recombines TRBV18 with TRBJ2-1; D perhaps matches TRBD1 (5 bases). The CDR3 contains 13 residues. Germline-derived CDR1 and CDR2 are KGHSH and LQKENI. Trimming left V 2 bases short and J 10 bases short, with 12 bases between. CDR3 region: CASSPGKGNEQFF. The DNA of the CDR3 is TGTGCCAGCTCACCAGGGAAGGGGAACGAGCAGTTCTTC.

The V gene is TRBV6-5, the J gene TRBJ1-2, with D possibly being TRBD1 (5 bases). This CDR3 is 13 amino acids long. Trimming removed 5 bases at V and 5 bases at J, with 12 bases between. The germline CDR1 and CDR2 sequences are MNHEY and SVGAGI. CDR3 DNA sequence: TGTGCCAGCAGTACCGGAGAGGGGTATGGCTACACCTTC. It encodes CASSTGEGYGYTF.

V is TRBV7-2 and J is TRBJ1-5; D possibly corresponds to TRBD1 (6 bases). V lost 6 bases and J 7 bases, leaving 19 bases between the germline ends. Germline V gene data show CDR1 as SGHTA and CDR2 as FQGNSA. The CDR3 is 15 amino acids. In nucleotides, the CDR3 is TGTGCCAGCAGGCTGGGGGGGCAGGGAGGACAGCCCCAGCATTTT. Translated: CASRLGGQGGQPQHF.

V is TRBV28 and J is TRBJ2-7; D is ambiguous. From germline, CDR1 is MDHEN and CDR2 SYDVKM. The CDR3 length is 12 residues. Trimming removed 4 bases at V and 4 bases at J, with 8 bases between. The CDR3 nucleotides read TGTGCCAGCAGTTCGTCCCCATACGAGCAGTACTTC. Translating gives CASSSSPYEQYF.

The chain links TRBV6-4 to TRBJ1-2, with TRBD1 identical over 8 bases. This CDR3 region has 15 residues. Germline V lookup: CDR1 MRHNA, CDR2 SNTAGT. J lost 0 bases, V lost 6 bases, and 6 bases had no gene match. The CDR3 sequence is CASRGTGEANYGYTF. The CDR3 DNA sequence: TGTGCCAGCAGGGGGACAGGAGAAGCTAACTATGGCTACACCTTC.

This chain joins TRBV15 and TRBJ2-7, with D possibly being TRBD2 (5 bases). V shed 2 bases and J shed 0 bases, with 14 bases lying between them. Per germline, CDR1 LNHNV and CDR2 YYDKDF (reference sequence). This CDR3 has 16 amino acids. The CDR3 DNA follows: TGTGCCACCAGCAGAAAAGAGGAGCGGTACTCCTACGAGCAGTACTTC. This codes for CATSRKEERYSYEQYF.

This clone was detected only once. The rearrangement uses TRBV7-8 and TRBJ2-5; tentatively, D is TRBD1 (5 bases). Germline V gene lookup returns CDR1 SGHVS and CDR2 FQNEAQ. CDR3 size: 15 residues. V was pared by 2 bases and J by 2 bases, with 12 bases between. CDR3 nucleotide sequence: TGTGCCAGCAGCTTAAGGGGTTACGAGCAAGAGACCCAGTACTTC. Protein product: CASSLRGYEQETQYF.

This clone came up a few times. The chain carries TRBV11-2 and TRBJ2-1; the match to TRBD1 covers 11 bases. Germline V gene data show CDR1 as SGHAT and CDR2 as FQNNGV. J was trimmed by 7 bases and V by 2 bases; bases with no gene match: 7. The CDR3 contains 16 residues. In nucleotides, the CDR3 is TGTGCCAGCAGCTTAAGGTGGACAGGGGGCGGGAATGAGCAGTTCTTC. This codes for CASSLRWTGGGNEQFF.

Remarks on this clone: This specimen includes other DNA sequences encoding the same CDR3. J is TRBJ2-5 and V is TRBV27; 9 nucleotides agree with TRBD1. The CDR3 has 13 residues. With V trimmed by 2 bases and J by 5 bases, 0 bases remained unmatched. Germline V gene sequence: CDR1 MNHEY, CDR2 SMNVEV (reference sequence). CDR3 region: CASSLDRGETQYF. For the CDR3, the DNA is TGTGCCAGCAGTTTAGACAGGGGGGAGACCCAGTACTTC.

The rearrangement uses TRBV5-1 and TRBJ2-2, with TRBD1 matching over 11 bases. Germline-derived CDR1 and CDR2 are SGHRS and YFSETQ. Trimming at V came to 4 bases and at J to 2 bases, leaving 7 bases not matched to a gene. The CDR3 consists of 17 residues. The CDR3 region is CASSRGQGGLNTGELFF. CDR3 coding DNA: TGCGCCAGCAGCAGGGGACAGGGGGGGCTAAACACCGGGGAGCTGTTTTTT.

The V and J genes are TRBV19 and TRBJ1-1; 8 bases are a match to TRBD1. The V gene end was trimmed by 1 base and the J gene end by 3 bases; junction bases not matched to a gene: 1. CDR1 and CDR2 from the germline V gene are LNHDA and SQIVND (reference sequence). The CDR3 sequence is 14 residues long. The DNA of the CDR3 is TGTGCCAGTAGTATAGGACAGGGGTACACTGAAGCTTTCTTT. Protein: CASSIGQGYTEAFF.

This chain connects TRBV7-2 to TRBJ2-3; 11 bases match TRBD2. The CDR3 length is 17 residues. J was trimmed by 3 bases and V by 4 bases; bases with no gene match: 9. CDR1 is SGHTA and CDR2 is FQGNSA in the germline V gene. The CDR3 coding sequence is TGTGCCAGCAGCTCCAAACTAGCGGGAGATCGGACAGATACGCAGTATTTT. This translates into CASSSKLAGDRTDTQYF.

The DNA of the CDR3 is TGTGCCAGTAGTACGGGTCAGGGGAGCCCAGAGACCCAGTACTTC. Amino acids: CASSTGQGSPETQYF. The chain carries TRBV19 and TRBJ2-5; D is perhaps TRBD1 (6 bases). The CDR3 spans 15 residues. Germline CDR1 LNHDA, CDR2 SQIVND (reference sequence). V was shortened by 4 bases and J by 4 bases, with 16 bases between the two germline ends.

The genes are TRBV15 and TRBJ2-7, with D unresolved. Germline values: CDR1 LNHNV, CDR2 YYDKDF (reference sequence). Trimming shortened V by 0 bases and J by 7 bases, and 10 bases separated the two germline ends. This CDR3 is 13 amino acids long. The CDR3 bases are TGTGCCACCAGCAGAGATGTCACGAGGGAGCAGTACTTC. This encodes CATSRDVTREQYF.

The V call is TRBV4-1, the J call TRBJ2-5; tentatively, D is TRBD1 (6 bases). The V end was cut by 0 bases, the J end by 6 bases, with 14 bases between. This CDR3 has 15 amino acids. The V gene's germline CDR1 is MGHRA and CDR2 YSYEKL. CDR3 nucleotide sequence: TGCGCCAGCAGCCAAGAAGGCCAGGGGTGGCAGACCCAGTACTTC. Protein product: CASSQEGQGWQTQYF.